This T cell receptor (beta chain) was sequenced in a study of blood T cells in healthy people across ages. The germline V gene encodes CDR1 SGDLS and CDR2 YYNGEE. This CDR3 is 14 amino acids long. Trimming removed 0 bases at V and 6 bases at J, with 12 bases between. For the second PCR, which ran for about 7 to 11 cycles, a sample-barcoded 5' primer and a J-beta primer mix were used. Sequencing of every sample gave 2.5 million or more CDR3-containing paired-end reads. A single record per CDR3 protein comes from TCRdb applying MiXCR to the 5' RACE reads. The sample lists some 760,000 distinct CDR3 sequences; 25% were seen once. They isolated at least 6 million PBMCs from each sample. The same sample was also studied in work on T cells of mothers and their children.

This TCR derives from a boy aged 5-17 years in good health. The chain has TRBV9 and TRBJ1-2; tentatively, D is TRBD1 (5 bases). The sample taken for sequencing was blood. This CDR3 reads CASSVGGFQDGYTF. CDR3 coding DNA: TGTGCCAGCAGCGTAGGGGGGTTCCAGGATGGCTACACCTTC.